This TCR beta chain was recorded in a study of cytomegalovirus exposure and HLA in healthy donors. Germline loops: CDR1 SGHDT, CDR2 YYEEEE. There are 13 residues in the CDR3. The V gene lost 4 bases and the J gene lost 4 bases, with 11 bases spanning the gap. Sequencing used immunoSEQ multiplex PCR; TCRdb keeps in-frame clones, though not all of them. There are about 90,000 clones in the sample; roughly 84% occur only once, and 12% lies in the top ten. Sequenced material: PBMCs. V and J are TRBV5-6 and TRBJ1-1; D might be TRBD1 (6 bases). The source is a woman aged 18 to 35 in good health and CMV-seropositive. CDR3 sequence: CASSLQGLTEAFF. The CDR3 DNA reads TGTGCCAGCAGCCTACAGGGCCTCACTGAAGCTTTCTTT.